Here is one T cell receptor (beta chain) with its context. The germline V gene has CDR1 SEHNR and CDR2 FQNEAQ (reference sequence). V gave up 6 bases and J gave up 6 bases, with 15 bases separating them. The CDR3 is made up of 15 amino acids. TCRbeta library construction was performed incorporating unique molecular identifiers. TCRdb reprocessed the PCR reads with MiXCR, giving one entry per CDR3 protein. The sample comprises approximately 240,000 distinct CDR3 sequences, 8% to 10% of which are singletons, and around 6.2% rests with the top ten. This specimen belongs to a study of T-cell reconstitution after alpha-beta-depleted transplantation in children.

The TCR sequence derives from a human donor who donated a stem cell graft to a child with acute lymphoblastic leukemia. The material was PBMCs from the stem cell graft donor, obtained from the stem cell graft. This chain joins TRBV7-9 and TRBJ1-6, with TRBD1 as a possible D gene (5 bases). The CDR3 loop is CASRRAGQANSPLHF. The CDR3 DNA follows: TGTGCCAGCAGACGAGCGGGGCAGGCTAATTCACCCCTCCACTTT.